This T cell receptor beta chain came from a study of identical twins. The table lists this clonotype with a few counts. What it recognizes is unknown. The CDR3 covers 14 residues. The V and J ends lost 7 bases and 7 bases respectively, with 19 bases between them. CDR1 is MNHEY, CDR2 SMNVEV, per germline (reference sequence). General observations from the study: Recombination models fit unrelated individuals' TCR alpha sharing but underestimated twins'.

TCRdb re-called the 5' RACE reads through MiXCR, storing one row per CDR3 protein. The sample consists of 300,000 to 400,000 distinct CDR3 sequences, about 12% of them appearing once. This sample also belongs to another study, concerning yellow fever vaccine responses in identical twins.

This rearrangement joins TRBV27 to TRBJ1-1; D perhaps matches TRBD1 (5 bases). Sequenced sample: CD8+ T cells sorted from blood. The TCR was taken from a woman aged 18-29 years in good health. CDR3 loop: CASTAGAGTLEAFF. The CDR3 coding sequence is TGTGCCAGCACCGCTGGGGCGGGGACCCTTGAAGCTTTCTTT.